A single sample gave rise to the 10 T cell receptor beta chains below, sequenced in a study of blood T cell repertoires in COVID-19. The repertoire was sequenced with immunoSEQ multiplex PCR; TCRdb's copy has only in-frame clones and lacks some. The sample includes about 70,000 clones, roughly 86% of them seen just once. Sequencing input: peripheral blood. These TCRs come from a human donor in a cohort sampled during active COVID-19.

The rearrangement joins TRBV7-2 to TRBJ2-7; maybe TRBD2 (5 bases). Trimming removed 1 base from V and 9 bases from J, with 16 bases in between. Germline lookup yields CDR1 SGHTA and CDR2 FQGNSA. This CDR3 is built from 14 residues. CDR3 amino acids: CASSLGSSSGWQYF. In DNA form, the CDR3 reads TGTGCCAGCAGCTTAGGAAGTAGCTCGGGATGGCAGTACTTC.

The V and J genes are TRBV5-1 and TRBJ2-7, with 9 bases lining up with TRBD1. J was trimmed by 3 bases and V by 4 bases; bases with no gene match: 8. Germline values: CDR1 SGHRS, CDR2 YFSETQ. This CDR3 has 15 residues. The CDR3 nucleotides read TGCGCCAGCAGCACGGGGGACAGGGCGGGCTACGAGCAGTACTTC. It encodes CASSTGDRAGYEQYF.

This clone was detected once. Here the CDR3 DNA reads TGTGCCAGCAGTCGTAGCGGGGGGGGCACAGATACGCAGTATTTT. Its protein product is CASSRSGGGTDTQYF. This chain links TRBV6-6 with TRBJ2-3, with 11 bases matching TRBD2. The CDR3 runs to 15 residues. CDR1 and CDR2 from the germline V gene are MNHNY and SVGAGI (reference sequence). Germline trimming cut 5 bases from V and 1 base from J; bases unmatched to any gene: 2.

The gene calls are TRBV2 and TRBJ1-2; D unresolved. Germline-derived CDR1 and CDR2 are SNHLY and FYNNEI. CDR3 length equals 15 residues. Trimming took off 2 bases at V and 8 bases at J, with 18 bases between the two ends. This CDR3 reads CASSESTSHALGYTF. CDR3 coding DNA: TGTGCCAGCAGTGAAAGTACGAGCCATGCATTGGGCTACACCTTC.

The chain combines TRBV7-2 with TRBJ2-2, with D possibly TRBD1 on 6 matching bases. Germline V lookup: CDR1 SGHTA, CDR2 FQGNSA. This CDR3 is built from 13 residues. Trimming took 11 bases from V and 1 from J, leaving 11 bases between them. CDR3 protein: CACWGQNTGELFF. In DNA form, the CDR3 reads TGTGCCTGCTGGGGGCAGAACACCGGGGAGCTGTTTTTT.

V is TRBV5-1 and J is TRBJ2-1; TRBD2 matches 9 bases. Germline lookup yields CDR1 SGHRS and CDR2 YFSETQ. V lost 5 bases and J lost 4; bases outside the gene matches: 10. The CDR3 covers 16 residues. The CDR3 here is CASSLPWSGGYNEQFF. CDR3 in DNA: TGCGCCAGCAGTTTGCCGTGGAGCGGGGGGTACAATGAGCAGTTCTTC.

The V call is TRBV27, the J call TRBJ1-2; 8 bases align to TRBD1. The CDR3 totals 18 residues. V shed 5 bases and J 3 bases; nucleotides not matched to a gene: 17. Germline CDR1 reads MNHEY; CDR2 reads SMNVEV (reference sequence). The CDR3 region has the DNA TGTGCCAGCAGTCCCTCCTATCCCGGACAGGGAGGTGACTATGGCTACACCTTC. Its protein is CASSPSYPGQGGDYGYTF.

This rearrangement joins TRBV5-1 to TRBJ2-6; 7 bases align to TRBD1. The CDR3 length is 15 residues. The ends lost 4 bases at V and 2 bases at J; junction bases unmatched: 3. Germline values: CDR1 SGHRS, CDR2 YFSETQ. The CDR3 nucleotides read TGCGCCAGCAGCACGACAGGGACTGGGGCCAACGTCCTGACTTTC. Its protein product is CASSTTGTGANVLTF. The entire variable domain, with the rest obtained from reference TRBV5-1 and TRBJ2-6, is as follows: KAGVTQTPRYLIKTRGQQVTLSCSPISGHRSVSWYQQTPGQGLQFLFEYFSETQRNKGNFPGRFSGRQFSNSRSEMNVSTLELGDSALYLCASSTTGTGANVLTFGAGSRLTVL.

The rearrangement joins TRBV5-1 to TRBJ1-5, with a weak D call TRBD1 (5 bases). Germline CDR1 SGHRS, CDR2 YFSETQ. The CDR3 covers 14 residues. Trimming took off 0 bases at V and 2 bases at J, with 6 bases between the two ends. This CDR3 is CASSLEGGNQPQHF. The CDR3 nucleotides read TGCGCCAGCAGCTTGGAAGGGGGCAATCAGCCCCAGCATTTT.

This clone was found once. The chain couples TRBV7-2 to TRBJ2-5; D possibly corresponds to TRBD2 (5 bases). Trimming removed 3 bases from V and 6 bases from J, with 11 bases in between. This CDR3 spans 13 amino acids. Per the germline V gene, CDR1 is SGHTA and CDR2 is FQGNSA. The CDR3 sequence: CASSFRGDQTQYF. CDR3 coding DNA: TGTGCCAGCAGCTTTCGGGGTGATCAGACCCAGTACTTC.